This TCR beta chain was captured by sequencing in a study of T cell repertoires in ileal Crohn's disease. Study context: Median disease duration was about 8.2 years; about 37% smoked at surgery.

Generated by immunoSEQ multiplex PCR, the TCRdb table keeps only in-frame clones and is missing some. In the table there are about 9,600 clones, just over 75% of which are singletons. Looked up from germline, CDR1 is LNHDA and CDR2 is SQIVND (reference sequence). V dropped 3 bases and J dropped 6 bases, with 12 bases sitting between them. There are 15 residues in the CDR3. Sequencing was carried out using ileal tissue. The receptor's source is an adult with Crohn's disease. The rearrangement joins TRBV19 to TRBJ2-6; tentatively, D is TRBD1 (5 bases). CDR3 coding DNA: TGTGCCAGTAGTATTCAGGGCCTGATGGCCAACGTCCTGACTTTC. It translates to CASSIQGLMANVLTF. The whole variable domain, remainder taken from reference TRBV19 and TRBJ2-6, is DGGITQSPKYLFRKEGQNVTLSCEQNLNHDAMYWYRQDPGQGLRLIYYSQIVNDFQKGDIAEGYSVSREKKESFPLTVTSAQKNPTAFYLCASSIQGLMANVLTFGAGSRLTVL.